These 25 T cell receptor beta chains were all obtained from the same sample, sequenced in a study of shared T cell receptors in the human thymus. Repertoires were generated with immunoSEQ multiplex PCR, while TCRdb's copy carries only in-frame clones and drops some. The repertoire has roughly 500,000 clones, 78% of them found once; the top ten carry less than 0.015%. The data were also submitted as part of a second study, on human thymus T cells.

Sequenced input: thymocytes. Every receptor here comes from a boy younger than two with a congenital heart defect.

This sequence joins TRBV27 and TRBJ2-7, with 9 bases that match TRBD2. Germline CDR1 MNHEY, CDR2 SMNVEV (reference sequence). The CDR3 extends over 16 amino acids. The trim removed 5 bases at V and 2 bases at J, leaving 10 bases unmatched. CDR3 bases: TGTGCCAGCAGTAACCTACTAGCGGGTGCACCCTACGAGCAGTACTTC. Protein product: CASSNLLAGAPYEQYF.

The rearrangement links TRBV27 to TRBJ2-1; 9 nucleotides line up with TRBD1. This CDR3 is built from 15 residues. CDR1 is MNHEY and CDR2 is SMNVEV in the germline V gene (reference sequence). Trimming at V came to 6 bases and at J to 3 bases, leaving 6 bases not matched to a gene. CDR3 sequence reads: CASRSPGQGYNEQFF. CDR3 in DNA: TGTGCCAGCAGGAGTCCGGGACAGGGCTACAATGAGCAGTTCTTC.

The CDR3 spells CASSYPANTGELFF. CDR3 coding DNA: TGTGCCAGCAGTTACCCCGCGAACACCGGGGAGCTGTTTTTT. The rearrangement uses TRBV6-6 and TRBJ2-2; D is unclear. Deletions cut 2 bases from V and 0 bases from J, with 4 bases between. CDR1 is MNHNY, CDR2 SVGAGI, per germline (reference sequence). CDR3 length: 14 residues.

The chain links TRBV6-5 to TRBJ2-7; 8 bases fit TRBD2. In germline, CDR1 is MNHEY, CDR2 SVGAGI. Trimming removed 6 bases from V and 5 bases from J; junction bases left unmatched: 6. CDR3 length equals 13 residues. CDR3 coding DNA: TGTGCCAGCAGCATGGGACTAGATCACGAGCAGTACTTC. It encodes CASSMGLDHEQYF.

The CDR3: CASRRIRAHEQYF. The CDR3, as DNA: TGTGCCAGCCGGAGGATTAGGGCCCACGAGCAGTACTTC. The chain employs TRBV27 and TRBJ2-7; a possible D gene is TRBD2 (5 bases). The germline CDR1 and CDR2 sequences are MNHEY and SMNVEV (reference sequence). Trimming pared 8 bases from V and 5 bases from J, leaving 16 bases between. The CDR3 runs to 13 residues.

The rearrangement links TRBV5-1 to TRBJ1-1; D unresolved. This CDR3 spans 16 amino acids. Germline lookup yields CDR1 SGHRS and CDR2 YFSETQ. V was clipped by 2 bases and J by 1 base, with 15 bases between them. The CDR3 sequence: CASSLKPDTPNTEAFF. DNA for the CDR3: TGCGCCAGCAGCTTAAAGCCCGACACCCCGAACACTGAAGCTTTCTTT.

The chain recombines TRBV5-4 with TRBJ1-1; D is unclear. The V end lost 5 bases, the J end lost 0 bases, and 11 bases lay between the germline ends. The CDR3 consists of 14 residues. Germline CDR1 is SGHNT and CDR2 is YYREEE (reference sequence). The CDR3 bases are TGTGCCAGCAGGCCCCAGTTCATGAACACTGAAGCTTTCTTT. It translates to CASRPQFMNTEAFF. Variable domain in full (rest from reference TRBV5-4 and TRBJ1-1): ETGVTQSPTHLIKTRGQQVTLRCSSQSGHNTVSWYQQALGQGPQFIFQYYREEENGRGNFPPRFSGLQFPNYSSELNVNALELDDSALYLCASRPQFMNTEAFFGQGTRLTVV.

The chain recombines TRBV1 with TRBJ2-7; TRBD1 was called by the table and not checked on the DNA. TRBV1 represents a pseudogene. This CDR3 is built from 12 residues. The CDR3: CTSSHSSYEQYF. In DNA, the CDR3 is TGCACCAGCAGCCACAGCTCCTACGAGCAGTACTTC.

V usage is TRBV12-5 and J usage is TRBJ2-2; 9 bases fit TRBD1. The V gene end was trimmed by 1 base and the J gene end by 3 bases; junction bases not matched to a gene: 12. Germline loops: CDR1 LGHNT, CDR2 FRNRAP. CDR3 length: 19 amino acids. The CDR3 DNA reads TGTGCTAGTGGTTTGGCGAGCGGCCGGGACAGGGTCGACACCGGGGAGCTGTTTTTT. It yields the protein CASGLASGRDRVDTGELFF.

V gene TRBV11-2 combines with J gene TRBJ1-1; no reliable D call. V dropped 5 bases and J dropped 1 base, with 11 bases sitting between them. Germline CDR1 SGHAT, CDR2 FQNNGV. The CDR3 spans 14 residues. CDR3: CASSGIRGNTEAFF. CDR3 bases: TGTGCCAGCAGCGGGATTCGGGGGAACACTGAAGCTTTCTTT.

This chain connects TRBV18 to TRBJ2-5; 10 bases are shared with TRBD2. Germline CDR1 and CDR2: KGHSH and LQKENI. The CDR3 contains 15 residues. V shed 6 bases, J shed 1 base, and the junction held 5 bases outside the gene matches. The CDR3 nucleotides read TGTGCCAGCTCGCAGCGGGAGGGCCCCCAAGAGACCCAGTACTTC. Its translation: CASSQREGPQETQYF.

The V and J genes are TRBV27 and TRBJ2-7, with D tentatively TRBD2 (5 bases). Trimming shortened V by 7 bases and J by 8 bases, and 21 bases separated the two germline ends. Per germline, CDR1 MNHEY and CDR2 SMNVEV (reference sequence). There are 14 residues in the CDR3. CDR3 nucleotide sequence: TGTGCCAGCAACCCTTCGGACTCCCGAGGAAAGCAGTACTTC. Encoded protein: CASNPSDSRGKQYF.

V and J are TRBV15 and TRBJ2-2; D possibly corresponds to TRBD2 (6 bases). Per germline, CDR1 LNHNV and CDR2 YYDKDF (reference sequence). V lost 6 bases and J lost 4, with 18 bases in between. The CDR3 runs to 16 residues. CDR3 loop: CATSQPGGPGTGELFF. CDR3 bases: TGTGCCACCAGTCAACCAGGAGGGCCGGGCACCGGGGAGCTGTTTTTT.

J is TRBJ2-4 and V is TRBV5-4, with TRBD2 identical over 8 bases. J was trimmed by 6 bases and V by 2 bases; bases with no gene match: 7. CDR3 length equals 15 residues. Germline values: CDR1 SGHNT, CDR2 YYREEE (reference sequence). In DNA, the CDR3 is TGTGCCAGCAGCTTAAAGCGGGAGAAGGGAAACATTCAGTACTTC. It codes for CASSLKREKGNIQYF.

The V call is TRBV9, the J call TRBJ2-3; D is unresolved. Trimming took off 4 bases at V and 2 bases at J, with 11 bases between the two ends. The CDR3 totals 14 residues. Germline V gene data show CDR1 as SGDLS and CDR2 as YYNGEE. This chain's CDR3 is CASSSSSPTDTQYF. The DNA for the CDR3 is TGTGCCAGCAGCTCGTCTAGTCCCACAGATACGCAGTATTTT.

The chain has TRBV10-3 and TRBJ1-3; D not certain. Trimming cost V 6 bases and J 4 bases, with 13 bases left between them. Germline CDR1 ENHRY, CDR2 SYGVKD. The CDR3 is made up of 14 amino acids. The CDR3: CAISSPRAGNTIYF. CDR3 nucleotide sequence: TGTGCCATCAGCTCACCTCGTGCGGGAAACACCATATATTTT.

The chain links TRBV7-9 to TRBJ2-7, with D unclear. The CDR3 is made up of 11 amino acids. Trimming pared 3 bases from V and 8 bases from J, leaving 8 bases between. Germline assignment: CDR1 SEHNR and CDR2 FQNEAQ (reference sequence). The CDR3 nucleotides are TGTGCCAGCAGCTTGCACGACAAGCAGTACTTC. Encoded protein: CASSLHDKQYF.

This chain connects TRBV4-1 to TRBJ2-1; 11 nucleotides line up with TRBD2. CDR1 MGHRA and CDR2 YSYEKL come from the germline V gene. The V gene end was trimmed by 0 bases and the J gene end by 8 bases; junction bases not matched to a gene: 6. The CDR3 loop spans 16 amino acids. The CDR3: CASSQDSSGRNDEQFF. The DNA of the CDR3 is TGCGCCAGCAGCCAAGATTCTAGCGGGAGGAACGATGAGCAGTTCTTC.

The chain is built from TRBV29-1 and TRBJ2-7, with 7 bases that match TRBD2. V shed 7 bases, J shed 0 bases, and the junction held 6 bases outside the gene matches. This CDR3 region has 13 residues. CDR1 is SQVTM and CDR2 is ANQGSEA in the germline V gene. The CDR3 reads CSGGGESSYEQYF. The CDR3 nucleotides are TGCAGCGGTGGGGGGGAGAGCTCCTACGAGCAGTACTTC.

This clone has more than one count but fewer than ten. J is TRBJ1-2 and V is TRBV6-6, with TRBD1 identical over 9 bases. V lost 5 bases, J lost 3 bases, and 7 bases stayed unmatched. From germline, CDR1 is MNHNY and CDR2 SVGAGI (reference sequence). The CDR3 is 15 amino acids. The CDR3 nucleotides are TGTGCCAGCAGTGACGGGACAGGGCGAGACTATGGCTACACCTTC. Translating gives CASSDGTGRDYGYTF.

V usage is TRBV7-8 and J usage is TRBJ2-7; D gene ambiguous. This CDR3 spans 16 amino acids. In germline, CDR1 is SGHVS, CDR2 FQNEAQ. Trimming pared 5 bases from V and 3 bases from J, leaving 20 bases between. The DNA for the CDR3 is TGTGCCAGCAGCCCGGATTGGCGGAGACCAAACTACGAGCAGTACTTC. It encodes CASSPDWRRPNYEQYF.

This clone was picked up one time. The V call is TRBV5-4, the J call TRBJ2-7, with TRBD2 matching over 10 bases. V was clipped by 3 bases and J by 0 bases; unmatched bases: 6. The CDR3 has 16 amino acids. Per the germline V gene, CDR1 is SGHNT and CDR2 is YYREEE (reference sequence). The CDR3 reads CASSSSGSLSSYEQYF. In DNA, the CDR3 is TGTGCCAGCAGCTCTAGCGGGAGCCTCAGCTCCTACGAGCAGTACTTC.

This clone was detected only once. The CDR3 sequence: CASSRVGGSDTEAFF. CDR3 DNA sequence: TGTGCCAGCAGTCGGGTGGGGGGTTCCGACACTGAAGCTTTCTTT. The V call is TRBV4-2, the J call TRBJ1-1; weak D call: TRBD1 (5 bases). Germline V gene sequence: CDR1 LGHNA, CDR2 YNFKEQ. The V and J ends lost 6 bases and 3 bases respectively, with 17 bases between them. The CDR3 length is 15 residues.

This chain joins TRBV4-1 and TRBJ2-3; 15 bases agree with TRBD2. The germline gives CDR1 MGHRA, CDR2 YSYEKL. This CDR3 comprises 18 residues. Germline trimming cut 3 bases from V and 4 bases from J; bases unmatched to any gene: 8. The CDR3 sequence: CASSHRTSGRAQADTQYF. The CDR3 bases are TGCGCCAGCAGCCACAGGACTAGCGGGAGGGCTCAAGCAGATACGCAGTATTTT.

This clone was seen a handful of times. The rearrangement joins TRBV14 to TRBJ2-7; possible D gene TRBD2, 5 bases. The germline V gene encodes CDR1 SGHDN and CDR2 FVKESK. The CDR3 is 14 residues long. V was trimmed by 4 bases and J by 6 bases, leaving 16 bases between them. CDR3 sequence reads: CASSPLGEGPEQYF. The CDR3 DNA reads TGTGCCAGCAGCCCCCTCGGGGAAGGGCCCGAGCAGTACTTC.